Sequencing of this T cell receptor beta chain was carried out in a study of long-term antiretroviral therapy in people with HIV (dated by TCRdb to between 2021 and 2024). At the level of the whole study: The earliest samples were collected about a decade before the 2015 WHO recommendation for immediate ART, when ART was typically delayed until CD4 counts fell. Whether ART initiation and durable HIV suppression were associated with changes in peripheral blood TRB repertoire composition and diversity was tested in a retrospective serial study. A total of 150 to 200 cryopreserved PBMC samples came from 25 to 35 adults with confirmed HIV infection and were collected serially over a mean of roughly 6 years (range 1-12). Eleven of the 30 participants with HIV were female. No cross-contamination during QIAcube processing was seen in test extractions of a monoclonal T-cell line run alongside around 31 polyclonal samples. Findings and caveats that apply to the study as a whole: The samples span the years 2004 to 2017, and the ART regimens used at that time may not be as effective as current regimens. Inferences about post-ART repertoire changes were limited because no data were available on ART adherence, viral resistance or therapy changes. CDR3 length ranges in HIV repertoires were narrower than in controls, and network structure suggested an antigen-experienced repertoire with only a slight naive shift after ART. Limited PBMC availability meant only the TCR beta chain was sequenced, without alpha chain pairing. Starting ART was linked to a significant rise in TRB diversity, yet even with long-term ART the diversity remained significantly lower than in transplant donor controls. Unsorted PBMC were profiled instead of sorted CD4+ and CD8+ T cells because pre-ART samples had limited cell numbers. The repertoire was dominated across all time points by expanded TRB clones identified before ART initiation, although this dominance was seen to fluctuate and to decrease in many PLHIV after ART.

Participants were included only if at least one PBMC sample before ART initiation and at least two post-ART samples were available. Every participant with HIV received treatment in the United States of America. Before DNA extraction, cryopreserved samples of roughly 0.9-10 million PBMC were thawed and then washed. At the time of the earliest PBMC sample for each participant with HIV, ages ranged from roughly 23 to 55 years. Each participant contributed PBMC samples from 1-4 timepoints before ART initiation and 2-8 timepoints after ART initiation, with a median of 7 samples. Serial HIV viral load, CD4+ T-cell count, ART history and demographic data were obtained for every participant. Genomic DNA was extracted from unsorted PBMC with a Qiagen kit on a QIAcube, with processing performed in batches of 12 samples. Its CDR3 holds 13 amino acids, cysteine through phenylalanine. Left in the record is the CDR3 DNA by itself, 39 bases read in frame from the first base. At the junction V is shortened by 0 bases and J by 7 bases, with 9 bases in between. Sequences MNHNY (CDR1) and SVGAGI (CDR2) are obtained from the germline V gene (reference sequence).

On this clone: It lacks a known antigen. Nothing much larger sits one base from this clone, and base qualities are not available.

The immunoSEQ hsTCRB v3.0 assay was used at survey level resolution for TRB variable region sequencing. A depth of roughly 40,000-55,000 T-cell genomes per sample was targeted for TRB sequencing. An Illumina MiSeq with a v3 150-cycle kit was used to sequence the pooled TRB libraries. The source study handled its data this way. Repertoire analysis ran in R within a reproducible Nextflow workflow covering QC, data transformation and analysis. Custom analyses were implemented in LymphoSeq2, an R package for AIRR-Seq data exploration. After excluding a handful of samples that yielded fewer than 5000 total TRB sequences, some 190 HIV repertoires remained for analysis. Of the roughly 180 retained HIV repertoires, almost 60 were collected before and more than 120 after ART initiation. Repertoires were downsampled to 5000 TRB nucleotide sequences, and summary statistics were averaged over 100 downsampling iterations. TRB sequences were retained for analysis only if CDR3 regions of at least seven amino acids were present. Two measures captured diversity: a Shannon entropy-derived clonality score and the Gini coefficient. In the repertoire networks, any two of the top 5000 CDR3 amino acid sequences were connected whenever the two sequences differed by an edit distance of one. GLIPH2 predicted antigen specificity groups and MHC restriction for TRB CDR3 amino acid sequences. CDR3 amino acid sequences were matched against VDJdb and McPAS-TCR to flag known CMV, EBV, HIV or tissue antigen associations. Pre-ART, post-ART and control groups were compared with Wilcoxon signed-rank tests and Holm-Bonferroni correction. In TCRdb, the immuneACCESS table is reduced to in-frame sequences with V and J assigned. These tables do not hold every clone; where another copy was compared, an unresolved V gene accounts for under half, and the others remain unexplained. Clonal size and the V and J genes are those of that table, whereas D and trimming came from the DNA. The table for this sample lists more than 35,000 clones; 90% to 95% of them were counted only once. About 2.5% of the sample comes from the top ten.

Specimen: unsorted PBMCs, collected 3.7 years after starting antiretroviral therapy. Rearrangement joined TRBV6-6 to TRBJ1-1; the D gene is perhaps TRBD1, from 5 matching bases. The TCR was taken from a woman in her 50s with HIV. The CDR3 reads CASSYSGGVEAFF. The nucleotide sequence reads TGTGCCAGCAGTTACTCTGGGGGGGTTGAAGCTTTCTTT.